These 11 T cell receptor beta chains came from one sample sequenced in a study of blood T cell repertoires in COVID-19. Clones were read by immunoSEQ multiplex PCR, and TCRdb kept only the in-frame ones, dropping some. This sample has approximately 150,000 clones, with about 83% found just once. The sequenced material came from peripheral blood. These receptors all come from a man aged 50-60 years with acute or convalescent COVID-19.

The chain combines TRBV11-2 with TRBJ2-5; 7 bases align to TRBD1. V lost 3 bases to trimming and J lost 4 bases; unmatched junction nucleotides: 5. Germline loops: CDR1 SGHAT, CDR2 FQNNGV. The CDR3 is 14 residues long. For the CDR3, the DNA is TGTGCCAGCAGCTTTGGACAGGTTCGAGAGACCCAGTACTTC. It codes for CASSFGQVRETQYF. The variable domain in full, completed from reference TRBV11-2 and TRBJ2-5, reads EAGVAQSPRYKIIEKRQSVAFWCNPISGHATLYWYQQILGQGPKLLIQFQNNGVVDDSQLPKDRFSAERLKGVDSTLKIQPAKLEDSAVYLCASSFGQVRETQYFGPGTRLLVL.

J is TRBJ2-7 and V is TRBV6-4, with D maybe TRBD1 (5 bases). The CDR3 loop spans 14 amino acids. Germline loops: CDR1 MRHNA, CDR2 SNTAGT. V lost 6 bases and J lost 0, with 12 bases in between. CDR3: CASSQTGYSYEQYV. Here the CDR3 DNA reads TGTGCCAGCAGCCAAACAGGTTACTCCTACGAGCAGTACGTC.

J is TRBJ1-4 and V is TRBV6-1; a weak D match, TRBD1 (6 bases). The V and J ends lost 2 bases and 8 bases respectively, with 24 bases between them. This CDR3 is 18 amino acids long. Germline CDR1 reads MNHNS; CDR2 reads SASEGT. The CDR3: CASSEFGISGEGEEKLFF. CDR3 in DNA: TGTGCCAGCAGTGAATTTGGCATCAGTGGTGAGGGGGAAGAAAAACTGTTTTTT.

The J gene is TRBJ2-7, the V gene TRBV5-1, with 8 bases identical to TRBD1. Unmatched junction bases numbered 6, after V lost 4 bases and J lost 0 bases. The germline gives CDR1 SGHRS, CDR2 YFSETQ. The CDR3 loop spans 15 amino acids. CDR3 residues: CASSRDRSSSYEQYF. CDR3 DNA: TGCGCCAGCAGCAGGGACAGGTCTAGCTCCTACGAGCAGTACTTC.

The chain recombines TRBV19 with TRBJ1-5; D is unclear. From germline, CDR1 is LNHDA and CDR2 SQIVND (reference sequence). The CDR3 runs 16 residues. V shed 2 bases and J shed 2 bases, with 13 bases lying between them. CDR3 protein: CASSISGVSGNQPQHF. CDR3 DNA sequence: TGTGCCAGTAGTATAAGCGGGGTTTCTGGCAATCAGCCCCAGCATTTT.

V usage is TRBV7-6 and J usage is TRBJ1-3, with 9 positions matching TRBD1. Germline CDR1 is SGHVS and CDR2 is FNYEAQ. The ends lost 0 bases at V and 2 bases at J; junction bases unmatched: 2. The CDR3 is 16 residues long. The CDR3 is CASSLAQGAAGNTIYF. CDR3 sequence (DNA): TGTGCCAGCAGCTTAGCACAGGGGGCTGCTGGAAACACCATATATTTT.

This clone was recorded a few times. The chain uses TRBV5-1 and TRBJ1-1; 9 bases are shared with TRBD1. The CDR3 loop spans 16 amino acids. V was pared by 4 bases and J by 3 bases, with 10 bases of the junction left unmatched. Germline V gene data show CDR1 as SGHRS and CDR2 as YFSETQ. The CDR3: CASSRSLTGGYTEAFF. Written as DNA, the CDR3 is TGCGCCAGCAGCCGGTCCCTGACAGGGGGGTACACTGAAGCTTTCTTT.

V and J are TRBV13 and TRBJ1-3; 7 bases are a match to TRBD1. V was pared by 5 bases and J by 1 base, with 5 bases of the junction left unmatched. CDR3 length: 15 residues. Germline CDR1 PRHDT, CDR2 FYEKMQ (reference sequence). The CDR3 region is CASSPMTGSGNTIYF. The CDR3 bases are TGTGCCAGCAGCCCAATGACAGGGTCTGGAAACACCATATATTTT. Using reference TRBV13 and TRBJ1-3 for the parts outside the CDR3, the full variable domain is AAGVIQSPRHLIKEKRETATLKCYPIPRHDTVYWYQQGPGQDPQFLISFYEKMQSDKGSIPDRFSAQQFSDYHSELNMSSLELGDSALYFCASSPMTGSGNTIYFGEGSWLTVV.

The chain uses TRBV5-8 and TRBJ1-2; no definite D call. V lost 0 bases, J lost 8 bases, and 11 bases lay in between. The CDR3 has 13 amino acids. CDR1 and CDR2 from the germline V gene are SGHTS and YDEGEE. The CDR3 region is CASSLVRELGYTF. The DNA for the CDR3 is TGTGCCAGCAGCTTGGTTCGGGAACTCGGCTACACCTTC.

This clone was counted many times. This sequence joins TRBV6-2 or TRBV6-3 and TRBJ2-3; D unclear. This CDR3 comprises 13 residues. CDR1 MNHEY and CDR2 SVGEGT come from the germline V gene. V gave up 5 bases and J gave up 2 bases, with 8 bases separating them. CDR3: CASSSRDTDTQYF. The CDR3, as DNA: TGTGCCAGCAGTAGTAGAGACACAGATACGCAGTATTTT.

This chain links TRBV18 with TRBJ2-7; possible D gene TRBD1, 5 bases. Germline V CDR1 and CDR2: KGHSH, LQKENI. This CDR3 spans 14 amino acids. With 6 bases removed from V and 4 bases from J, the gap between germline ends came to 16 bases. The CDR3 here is CASSQGPSGYEQYF. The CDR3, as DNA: TGTGCCAGCTCCCAGGGCCCTTCAGGATACGAGCAGTACTTC.